Listed below are T cell receptor beta chains from one sample, sequenced in a study of cytomegalovirus exposure and HLA in healthy donors. This table comes from immunoSEQ multiplex PCR, and its TCRdb copy is limited to in-frame clones, with some not included. The table lists fewer than 400,000 clones, 86% of them singletons. Sequencing was done on a sample of PBMCs. Source of these receptors: a woman aged 18 to 35 in good health and CMV-seronegative. CDR3s include the opening cysteine and the closing phenylalanine or tryptophan. Each record gives: clone size, D gene, J gene, V gene, CDR3 protein, CDR3 DNA. D genes are given only for firm matches. The size field is filled for only some rows; it gives once, few, many or a size class.

size: .; D: TRBD1; J: TRBJ1-1; V: TRBV27; CDR3: CASGDSLTEAFF; DNA: TGTGCCAGCGGGGACAGCCTCACTGAAGCTTTCTTT
size: few; D: .; J: TRBJ1-5; V: TRBV19; CDR3: CAGGPNQPQHF; DNA: TGTGCCGGAGGGCCTAATCAGCCCCAGCATTTT
size: once; D: TRBD1; J: TRBJ2-7; V: TRBV28; CDR3: CASSPPWTGPHEQYF; DNA: TGTGCCAGCAGTCCCCCCTGGACAGGGCCCCACGAGCAGTACTTC
size: .; D: TRBD2; J: TRBJ2-3; V: TRBV5-1; CDR3: CASSLASSTTSGADTQYF; DNA: TGCGCCAGCAGCTTGGCTTCTAGCACGACTAGCGGTGCAGATACGCAGTATTTT
size: .; D: .; J: TRBJ1-5; V: TRBV7-8; CDR3: CASSPGGAMGNQPQHF; DNA: TGTGCCAGCAGCCCGGGGGGGGCGATGGGCAATCAGCCCCAGCATTTT
size: .; D: .; J: TRBJ1-2; V: TRBV6-6; CDR3: CASSSSGDYGYTF; DNA: TGTGCCAGCAGTTCATCAGGGGACTATGGCTACACCTTC
size: once; D: .; J: TRBJ2-7; V: TRBV11-2; CDR3: CASSHYSEGQNEQYF; DNA: TGTGCCAGCAGCCATTACTCGGAGGGCCAAAACGAGCAGTACTTC
size: .; D: TRBD1; J: TRBJ1-4; V: TRBV7-8; CDR3: CASSRDRLGKLFF; DNA: TGTGCCAGCAGCCGGGACAGGTTGGGAAAACTGTTTTTT
size: .; D: TRBD2; J: TRBJ2-7; V: TRBV5-4; CDR3: CASSLDSGPSYEQYF; DNA: TGTGCCAGCAGCTTGGATAGCGGGCCGTCCTACGAGCAGTACTTC
size: .; D: TRBD1; J: TRBJ2-6; V: TRBV6-5; CDR3: CASSPGGSGANVLTF; DNA: TGTGCCAGCAGTCCAGGGGGCTCTGGGGCCAACGTCCTGACTTTC
size: .; D: TRBD1; J: TRBJ1-2; V: TRBV7-9; CDR3: CASSLPTGVIYGYTF; DNA: TGTGCCAGCAGCTTGCCCACAGGGGTCATCTATGGCTACACCTTC
size: .; D: TRBD1; J: TRBJ1-2; V: TRBV2; CDR3: CASGVRDRARFDGYTF; DNA: TGTGCCAGCGGGGTTAGGGACAGGGCGAGGTTTGATGGCTACACCTTC
size: .; D: TRBD2; J: TRBJ2-1; V: TRBV4-2; CDR3: CASSHTKSGSWVPYNEQFF; DNA: TGTGCCAGCAGCCACACTAAAAGCGGGAGCTGGGTCCCCTACAATGAGCAGTTCTTC
size: .; D: TRBD1; J: TRBJ2-1; V: TRBV7-2; CDR3: CASSLARGSYNEQFF; DNA: TGTGCCAGCAGCTTAGCCAGGGGGTCCTACAATGAGCAGTTCTTC
size: .; D: .; J: TRBJ2-5; V: TRBV28; CDR3: CASRAGVVVQETQYF; DNA: TGTGCCAGCAGGGCCGGGGTAGTGGTACAAGAGACCCAGTACTTC
size: .; D: .; J: TRBJ2-7; V: TRBV5-1; CDR3: CASSLATGRDEQYF; DNA: TGCGCCAGCAGCTTGGCTACGGGTCGGGACGAGCAGTACTTC
size: .; D: TRBD2; J: TRBJ2-7; V: TRBV19; CDR3: CASSETSGRTEEQYF; DNA: TGTGCCAGTAGCGAGACTAGCGGGAGAACAGAGGAGCAGTACTTC
size: .; D: .; J: TRBJ2-7; V: TRBV5-1; CDR3: CASSPDLPGLTSYEQYF; DNA: TGCGCCAGCAGCCCCGATTTGCCGGGACTGACCTCCTACGAGCAGTACTTC
size: .; D: .; J: TRBJ2-1; V: TRBV27; CDR3: CASNRGTSRNEQFF; DNA: TGTGCCAGCAACAGGGGAACTAGCAGGAATGAGCAGTTCTTC
size: .; D: TRBD2; J: TRBJ2-7; V: TRBV27; CDR3: CASSQTQGLAGATEQYF; DNA: TGTGCCAGCAGTCAGACGCAGGGACTAGCGGGAGCCACCGAGCAGTACTTC
size: .; D: TRBD2; J: TRBJ2-1; V: TRBV7-6; CDR3: CASTGLAGSYNEQFF; DNA: TGTGCCAGCACCGGACTAGCGGGCTCCTACAATGAGCAGTTCTTC
size: .; D: .; J: TRBJ2-7; V: TRBV4-3; CDR3: CASSQDLPSGSPNEQYF; DNA: TGCGCCAGCAGCCAAGACCTCCCGAGCGGGTCTCCCAACGAGCAGTACTTC
size: .; D: TRBD1; J: TRBJ2-7; V: TRBV27; CDR3: CASSLGQTYEQYF; DNA: TGTGCCAGCAGTTTGGGACAGACCTACGAGCAGTACTTC
size: .; D: TRBD2; J: TRBJ2-7; V: TRBV7-3; CDR3: CASSRGTSGSMDEQYF; DNA: TGTGCCAGCAGCCGCGGGACTAGCGGGAGTATGGACGAGCAGTACTTC
size: .; D: .; J: TRBJ1-2; V: TRBV10-3; CDR3: CAIEEEAGYTF; DNA: TGTGCCATCGAAGAGGAGGCGGGCTACACCTTC
size: .; D: .; J: TRBJ2-3; V: TRBV4-3; CDR3: CASSQLERADTQYF; DNA: TGCGCCAGCAGCCAACTGGAGAGGGCAGATACGCAGTATTTT
size: once; D: .; J: TRBJ1-3; V: TRBV6-5; CDR3: CASSFDRLSGNTIYF; DNA: TGTGCCAGCAGTTTCGATCGGTTATCTGGAAACACCATATATTTT
size: once; D: TRBD2; J: TRBJ2-1; V: TRBV4-2; CDR3: CASSQDSGFYNEQFF; DNA: TGTGCCAGCAGCCAAGATAGCGGGTTTTACAATGAGCAGTTCTTC
size: .; D: .; J: TRBJ2-7; V: TRBV28; CDR3: CASSPTWESYEQYF; DNA: TGTGCCAGCAGCCCAACATGGGAGTCGTACGAGCAGTACTTC
size: .; D: .; J: TRBJ2-7; V: TRBV10-3; CDR3: CAIRPLDRYEQYF; DNA: TGTGCCATCAGGCCCCTGGACAGATACGAGCAGTACTTC
size: .; D: TRBD1; J: TRBJ1-3; V: TRBV29-1; CDR3: CSVVTGDSGNTIYF; DNA: TGCAGCGTAGTAACAGGGGACTCTGGAAACACCATATATTTT
size: .; D: .; J: TRBJ2-7; V: TRBV5-6; CDR3: CASSLAGGLATYEQYF; DNA: TGTGCCAGCAGCTTGGCCGGGGGACTCGCAACCTACGAGCAGTACTTC
size: .; D: TRBD1; J: TRBJ1-2; V: TRBV4-2; CDR3: CASSQDGTGGYGYTF; DNA: TGTGCCAGCAGCCAAGATGGGACAGGGGGCTATGGCTACACCTTC